The 26 T cell receptor beta chains below all came from one sample that was sequenced in a study of patients and donors after allogeneic stem cell transplantation. TCRdb passed the RT-PCR reads through MiXCR, listing each CDR3 protein once. The sample lists more than 850,000 distinct CDR3 sequences, more than 15% occurring once. The source material was blood, either unsorted or a sorted T cell fraction (not recorded which). These receptors came from a human donor who was either an allogeneic HSCT recipient or a stem cell or donor lymphocyte infusion donor (not recorded which). It is not recorded whose cells these are; they may come from a transplant donor.

The chain uses TRBV12-3 or TRBV12-4 and TRBJ2-7; 8 bases are shared with TRBD2. Trimming took 2 bases from V and 3 from J; bases not matched to a gene: 9. The CDR3 consists of 16 residues. DNA for the CDR3: TGTGCCAGCAGTTTATTTCAGCGGGGGCCAAACTACGAGCAGTACTTC. It is translated as CASSLFQRGPNYEQYF.

The V and J genes are TRBV6-1 and TRBJ2-6; D uncertain. Germline CDR1 MNHNS, CDR2 SASEGT. The V gene lost 6 bases and the J gene lost 3 bases, with 21 bases spanning the gap. CDR3 size: 18 residues. The CDR3 DNA reads as TGTGCCAGCAGCCCCTGGGGTAGCCGGTTCGGTGGGGCCAACGTCCTGACTTTC. The encoded protein is CASSPWGSRFGGANVLTF.

This clonotype was detected only a few times. This chain uses TRBV3-1 with TRBJ2-1, with 13 bases aligning to TRBD2. CDR3 length: 16 residues. Germline trimming cut 1 base from V and 3 bases from J; bases unmatched to any gene: 0. Germline V gene sequence: CDR1 LGHDT, CDR2 YNNKEL (reference sequence). CDR3: CASSQGTSGGYNEQFF. CDR3 nucleotide sequence: TGTGCCAGCAGCCAAGGGACTAGCGGGGGCTACAATGAGCAGTTCTTC.

This clonotype occurred many times. This chain joins TRBV4-2 and TRBJ2-1; D uncertain. V was cut by 1 base and J by 3 bases, with 10 bases left in between. This CDR3 is built from 15 residues. Germline CDR1 is LGHNA and CDR2 is YNFKEQ. CDR3 sequence reads: CASSQVRQDYNEQFF. The DNA for the CDR3 is TGTGCCAGCAGCCAAGTGAGGCAGGACTACAATGAGCAGTTCTTC.

This chain links TRBV5-1 with TRBJ2-2, with 8 bases fitting TRBD1. The ends lost 4 bases at V and 6 bases at J; junction bases unmatched: 5. Germline-derived CDR1 and CDR2 are SGHRS and YFSETQ. CDR3 size: 14 residues. In DNA, the CDR3 is TGCGCCAGCAGCACGCAGGGGGCAGCCGGGGAGCTGTTTTTT. Protein product: CASSTQGAAGELFF. The full variable domain, in which reference TRBV5-1 and TRBJ2-2 provide the parts outside the CDR3, is KAGVTQTPRYLIKTRGQQVTLSCSPISGHRSVSWYQQTPGQGLQFLFEYFSETQRNKGNFPGRFSGRQFSNSRSEMNVSTLELGDSALYLCASSTQGAAGELFFGEGSRLTVL.

The V gene is TRBV15, the J gene TRBJ2-7; D is ambiguous. Germline CDR1 LNHNV, CDR2 YYDKDF (reference sequence). The CDR3 is made up of 17 amino acids. Trimming removed 0 bases from V and 4 bases from J, with 19 bases in between. CDR3 in DNA: TGTGCCACCAGCAGAGATAGGTTGGGTGGAAAAGGGTACGAGCAGTACTTC. Protein: CATSRDRLGGKGYEQYF.

This clonotype was seen many times. V usage is TRBV12-3 or TRBV12-4 and J usage is TRBJ2-1, with D hard to call. V lost 6 bases, J lost 4 bases, and 4 bases lay in between. This CDR3 is 11 amino acids long. Here the CDR3 DNA reads TGTGCCAGCAGGGAGTACAATGAGCAGTTCTTC. As protein: CASREYNEQFF.

This chain uses TRBV20-1 with TRBJ2-5, with 9 bases lining up with TRBD2. Germline V lookup: CDR1 DFQATT, CDR2 SNEGSKA (reference sequence). The CDR3 is made up of 15 amino acids. Trimming at V came to 1 base and at J to 2 bases, leaving 5 bases not matched to a gene. CDR3 loop: CSARGLAGKQETQYF. The CDR3 DNA reads TGCAGTGCTAGAGGGCTAGCGGGAAAACAAGAGACCCAGTACTTC.

The chain recombines TRBV29-1 with TRBJ2-3; TRBD2 matches at 7 bases. Germline values: CDR1 SQVTM, CDR2 ANQGSEA. Trimming removed 7 bases from V and 0 bases from J; junction bases left unmatched: 7. CDR3 length: 14 residues. The CDR3 DNA sequence: TGCAGCGCCGCAACTAGCGCTAGCACAGATACGCAGTATTTT. Translated, it gives CSAATSASTDTQYF.

This clonotype was detected a few times. V gene TRBV4-1 combines with J gene TRBJ2-3; possible D gene TRBD2, 7 bases. Trimming shortened V by 8 bases and J by 4 bases, and 13 bases separated the two germline ends. This CDR3 contains 13 residues. The germline gives CDR1 MGHRA, CDR2 YSYEKL. CDR3 nucleotide sequence: TGCGCCAGCGGGGGGGGGGCAGCAGATACGCAGTATTTT. This encodes CASGGGAADTQYF.

This rearrangement joins TRBV6-2 or TRBV6-3 to TRBJ2-5, with 11 nucleotides matching TRBD2. Germline V gives CDR1 MNHEY, CDR2 SVGEGT. This CDR3 has 17 amino acids. The V segment lost 1 base and the J segment 5 bases; nucleotides outside the gene matches: 9. Written as DNA, the CDR3 is TGTGCCAGCAGTTACTTTGTTAGCGGGAGGGCCGTCGAGACCCAGTACTTC. Amino acids: CASSYFVSGRAVETQYF.

This clonotype was recorded a few times. V and J are TRBV3-1 and TRBJ2-4, with a weak D call TRBD1 (6 bases). Trimming took 4 bases from V and 6 from J, leaving 13 bases between them. The CDR3 sequence is 14 residues long. The V gene's germline CDR1 is LGHDT and CDR2 YNNKEL (reference sequence). The CDR3 reads CASSLRTAVNIQYF. The CDR3 coding sequence is TGTGCCAGCAGCCTTAGGACAGCGGTAAACATTCAGTACTTC.

This clonotype came up a few times. The rearrangement links TRBV12-3 or TRBV12-4 to TRBJ1-2; D unclear. This CDR3 is built from 13 residues. Trimming cost V 6 bases and J 5 bases, with 13 bases left between them. The CDR3 nucleotides are TGTGCCAGCAGCCCGTTGTCGTTTTATGGCTACACCTTC. This codes for CASSPLSFYGYTF.

This chain joins TRBV24-1 and TRBJ2-7; possibly TRBD1 for D (6 bases). Germline loops: CDR1 KGHDR, CDR2 SFDVKD. This CDR3 has 13 amino acids. Trimming left V 2 bases short and J 3 bases short, with 7 bases between. The CDR3 protein is CATSDSQGYEQYF. CDR3 coding DNA: TGTGCCACCAGTGATTCACAGGGCTACGAGCAGTACTTC.

The rearrangement uses TRBV6-1 and TRBJ1-5; D perhaps matches TRBD1 (5 bases). V was cut by 5 bases and J by 8 bases, with 25 bases left in between. Germline V CDR1 and CDR2: MNHNS, SASEGT. The CDR3 is 17 residues long. The CDR3 region is CASSPTPWREGVEPQHF. DNA of the CDR3: TGTGCCAGCAGTCCGACCCCATGGAGGGAAGGGGTTGAGCCCCAGCATTTT.

This clonotype appeared a few times. The J gene is TRBJ2-7, the V gene TRBV7-3; D gene unclear. CDR1 is SGHTA and CDR2 is FQGTGA in the germline V gene. The CDR3 sequence is 12 residues long. V dropped 2 bases and J dropped 6 bases, with 8 bases sitting between them. The CDR3 coding sequence is TGTGCCAGCAGCTTAGCCCCTGCCGAGCAGTACTTC. Translated: CASSLAPAEQYF.

This clonotype was detected only a few times. The V call is TRBV5-1, the J call TRBJ2-3, with 7 bases identical to TRBD1. V lost 0 bases, J lost 4 bases, and 5 bases stayed unmatched. Germline loops: CDR1 SGHRS, CDR2 YFSETQ. The CDR3 length is 15 residues. The CDR3 coding sequence is TGCGCCAGCAGCTTGGGGGGCCAGGGGGCAGATACGCAGTATTTT. Protein product: CASSLGGQGADTQYF.

This clonotype was counted only a few times. CDR3: CASSEGTGSEKLFF. In DNA form, the CDR3 reads TGTGCCAGCAGCGAGGGGACAGGGAGTGAAAAACTGTTTTTT. This chain connects TRBV9 to TRBJ1-4, with TRBD1 identical over 9 bases. CDR3 size: 14 residues. J lost 7 bases, V lost 3 bases, and 4 bases had no gene match. CDR1 is SGDLS and CDR2 is YYNGEE in the germline V gene.

The V and J genes are TRBV5-6 and TRBJ1-5; D remains ambiguous. Trimming took 2 bases from V and 6 from J, leaving 15 bases between them. Germline V gene sequence: CDR1 SGHDT, CDR2 YYEEEE. The CDR3 sequence is 15 residues long. CDR3 DNA: TGTGCCAGCAGCTTTAGGTCCAGCGCACCTCAGCCCCAGCATTTT. This encodes CASSFRSSAPQPQHF.

This clonotype appeared a few times. This rearrangement joins TRBV6-5 to TRBJ1-1; no clear D gene. The V gene lost 7 bases and the J gene lost 6 bases, with 9 bases spanning the gap. The CDR3 has 11 amino acids. CDR1 is MNHEY, CDR2 SVGAGI, per germline. CDR3 DNA sequence: TGTGCCAGCATTGGTCCAGCTGAAGCTTTCTTT. Its translation: CASIGPAEAFF.

V usage is TRBV29-1 and J usage is TRBJ2-1, with D perhaps matching TRBD2 (7 bases). The CDR3 length is 12 residues. The germline V and J ends were trimmed by 4 bases and 8 bases, with 12 bases remaining between them. The germline V gene encodes CDR1 SQVTM and CDR2 ANQGSEA. The CDR3 reads CSVVRGGDEQFF. CDR3 in DNA: TGCAGCGTTGTAAGGGGGGGCGATGAGCAGTTCTTC.

This clonotype showed up just a few times. V is TRBV4-3 and J is TRBJ2-1, with D maybe TRBD2 (7 bases). Germline CDR1 and CDR2: LGHNA and YSLEER. V gave up 4 bases and J gave up 5 bases, with 18 bases separating them. The CDR3 is 16 amino acids. CDR3 nucleotide sequence: TGCGCCAGCAGCCTCAGCCGCGCGGGGGCACACAATGAGCAGTTCTTC. Translating it yields CASSLSRAGAHNEQFF.

The chain has TRBV11-2 and TRBJ2-3; 9 nucleotides align to TRBD2. The CDR3 is made up of 14 amino acids. The V and J ends lost 6 bases and 2 bases, in that order; junction bases with no gene match: 3. Germline CDR1 reads SGHAT; CDR2 reads FQNNGV. DNA of the CDR3: TGTGCCAGCAGGGCGGGGGGGTACACAGATACGCAGTATTTT. It codes for CASRAGGYTDTQYF.

This clonotype has a handful of counts. The V gene is TRBV12-3 or TRBV12-4, the J gene TRBJ2-7; TRBD2 agrees at 8 bases. This CDR3 spans 17 amino acids. The V and J ends lost 4 bases and 3 bases, in that order; junction bases with no gene match: 14. In nucleotides, the CDR3 is TGTGCCAGCAGTTCGACCCCTTTGAGCGGGAGAAACTACGAGCAGTACTTC. Translating it yields CASSSTPLSGRNYEQYF.

The gene calls are TRBV3-1 and TRBJ2-5; 13 bases are a match to TRBD2. CDR1 is LGHDT and CDR2 is YNNKEL in the germline V gene (reference sequence). The CDR3 runs to 16 residues. J gave up 6 bases and V 4 bases, and 8 bases lay outside the gene matches. The CDR3 is CASSPSGTSGKQTQYF. DNA for the CDR3: TGTGCCAGCAGCCCATCCGGGACTAGCGGGAAACAGACCCAGTACTTC.

In this sample, this clonotype turned up a few times. CDR3 residues: CSARPPGLGAEQYF. CDR3 DNA sequence: TGCAGTGCTAGACCACCGGGACTAGGTGCGGAGCAGTACTTC. This chain joins TRBV20-1 and TRBJ2-7; 8 positions agree with TRBD2. The CDR3 has 14 residues. J gave up 7 bases and V 2 bases, and 10 bases lay outside the gene matches. Germline CDR1 is DFQATT and CDR2 is SNEGSKA (reference sequence).